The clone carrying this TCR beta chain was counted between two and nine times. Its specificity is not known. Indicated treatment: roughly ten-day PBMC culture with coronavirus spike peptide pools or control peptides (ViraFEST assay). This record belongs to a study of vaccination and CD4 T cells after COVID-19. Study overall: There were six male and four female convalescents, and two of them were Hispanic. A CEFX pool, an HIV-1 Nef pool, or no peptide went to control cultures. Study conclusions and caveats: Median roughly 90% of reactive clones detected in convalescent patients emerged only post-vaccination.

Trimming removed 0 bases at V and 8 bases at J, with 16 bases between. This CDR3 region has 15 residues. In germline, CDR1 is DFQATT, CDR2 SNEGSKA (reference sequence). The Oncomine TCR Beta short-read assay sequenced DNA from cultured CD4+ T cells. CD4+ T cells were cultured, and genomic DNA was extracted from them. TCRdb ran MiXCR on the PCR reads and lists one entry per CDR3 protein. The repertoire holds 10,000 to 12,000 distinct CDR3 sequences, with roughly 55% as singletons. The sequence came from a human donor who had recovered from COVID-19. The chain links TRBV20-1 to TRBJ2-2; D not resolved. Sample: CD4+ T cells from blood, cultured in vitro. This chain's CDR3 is CSARELTGVMGELFF. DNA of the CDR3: TGCAGTGCTAGAGAATTGACTGGCGTAATGGGGGAGCTGTTTTTT.